Presented here are 25 T cell receptor beta chains from one specimen sequenced in a study of T-cell reconstitution after alpha-beta-depleted transplantation in children. Molecular barcoding with unique molecular identifiers was used for the TCRbeta library. TCRdb independently ran MiXCR on the PCR reads; one entry per CDR3 protein. The repertoire includes about 600,000 distinct CDR3 sequences, about 23% of them detected once, and roughly 13% sits in the top ten. Material: PBMCs, mostly from graft donor cells, obtained 360 days after TCRalphabeta/CD19-depleted stem cell transplant. The receptors derive from a boy in the first two years of life who had a stem cell transplant for acute myeloid leukemia, so the T cells may come from the graft donor.

This chain links TRBV28 with TRBJ2-3, with 10 nucleotides matching TRBD2. V shed 2 bases and J 3 bases; nucleotides not matched to a gene: 11. The germline V gene encodes CDR1 MDHEN and CDR2 SYDVKM. The CDR3 runs to 18 residues. CDR3 in DNA: TGTGCCAGCAGTTTACAAGCGGGGGGGCGTCGTGTTACAGATACGCAGTATTTT. This codes for CASSLQAGGRRVTDTQYF.

This clonotype has more than one count but fewer than ten. The J gene is TRBJ2-7, the V gene TRBV15; possible D gene TRBD2, 5 bases. There are 14 residues in the CDR3. Germline CDR1 reads LNHNV; CDR2 reads YYDKDF (reference sequence). With 6 bases removed from V and 0 bases from J, the gap between germline ends came to 12 bases. The CDR3 nucleotides read TGTGCCACCAGTGAACGAGGGTTCTCCTACGAGCAGTACGTC. Translating it yields CATSERGFSYEQYV.

This clonotype was counted ten times or more. The chain has TRBV28 and TRBJ1-1, with D possibly being TRBD1 (5 bases). Trimming shortened V by 2 bases and J by 6 bases, and 13 bases separated the two germline ends. This CDR3 spans 14 amino acids. The germline V gene has CDR1 MDHEN and CDR2 SYDVKM. The CDR3 region has the DNA TGTGCCAGCAGTTTAGCGAGGGGATGGGCTGAAGCTTTCTTT. It is translated as CASSLARGWAEAFF.

Remarks on this clonotype: A read error may produce the germline difference seen at one junction end. The chain is built from TRBV29-1 and TRBJ1-5, with 8 positions matching TRBD1. There are 13 residues in the CDR3. From germline, CDR1 is SQVTM and CDR2 ANQGSEA. This chain's CDR3 is CGVDSGGGQPQHF. CDR3 in DNA: TGCGGCGTTGATTCAGGGGGCGGTCAGCCCCAGCATTTT.

This clonotype has only a few counts. J is TRBJ2-7 and V is TRBV6-1; 8 bases agree with TRBD2. The CDR3 spans 15 residues. The J segment lost 4 bases and the V segment lost 6 bases, leaving 11 bases of the junction unmatched. Per the germline V gene, CDR1 is MNHNS and CDR2 is SASEGT. Written as DNA, the CDR3 is TGTGCCAGCAGCCGGGGGGGCAGGGAAAATTACGAGCAGTACGTC. It is translated as CASSRGGRENYEQYV.

The rearrangement uses TRBV12-3 or TRBV12-4 and TRBJ1-6; 7 bases map to TRBD1. This CDR3 has 15 residues. V lost 5 bases and J lost 7; bases outside the gene matches: 8. CDR3 amino acids: CASSRRQGRNSPLHF. DNA for the CDR3: TGTGCCAGCAGTCGACGACAGGGAAGAAATTCACCCCTCCACTTT.

The chain has TRBV20-1 and TRBJ2-5; tentative D call: TRBD1 (6 bases). The ends were cut back, 4 bases at V and 1 base at J, with 7 bases in the middle. This CDR3 has 12 amino acids. Germline V gene sequence: CDR1 DFQATT, CDR2 SNEGSKA (reference sequence). The CDR3 protein is CSAIRGQETQYF. The CDR3 DNA follows: TGCAGTGCTATCAGGGGCCAAGAGACCCAGTACTTC.

This clonotype was counted at least ten times. The J gene is TRBJ1-5, the V gene TRBV5-5; TRBD1 matches at 8 bases. CDR1 and CDR2 from the germline V gene are SGHKS and YYEKEE (reference sequence). This CDR3 has 14 residues. V dropped 0 bases and J dropped 6; count of bases not matched to a gene: 2. The CDR3 DNA is TGTGCCAGCAGCTTGGCAGGGGGCGGTCAGCCCCAGCATTTT. Translation gives CASSLAGGGQPQHF.

This clonotype was counted ten times or more. The chain combines TRBV6-5 with TRBJ1-2; tentatively, D is TRBD1 (5 bases). Germline loops: CDR1 MNHEY, CDR2 SVGAGI. This CDR3 has 14 residues. V was cut by 6 bases and J by 0 bases, with 11 bases left in between. CDR3 sequence reads: CASRRQRTNYGYTF. CDR3 nucleotides: TGTGCCAGCAGGCGACAGCGTACTAACTATGGCTACACCTTC.

V usage is TRBV10-2 and J usage is TRBJ1-2; 8 positions match TRBD1. This CDR3 has 15 residues. Germline CDR1 is WSHSY and CDR2 is SAAADI. Trimming removed 3 bases from V and 4 bases from J; junction bases left unmatched: 7. CDR3 in DNA: TGCGCCAGCAGTGAATCCGGACAGGGTCCCTATGGCTACACCTTC. Translated: CASSESGQGPYGYTF.

The V gene is TRBV20-1, the J gene TRBJ2-3; D is unresolved. The germline V and J ends were trimmed by 1 base and 7 bases, with 12 bases remaining between them. This CDR3 contains 13 residues. CDR1 and CDR2 (germline): DFQATT, SNEGSKA (reference sequence). The CDR3: CSARGPQSNTQYF. The CDR3 region has the DNA TGCAGTGCTAGAGGCCCCCAGTCGAATACGCAGTATTTT.

The V and J genes are TRBV7-6 and TRBJ2-3, with unresolved D. V lost 1 base to trimming and J lost 1 base, with 9 bases between them. There are 15 residues in the CDR3. Germline assignment: CDR1 SGHVS and CDR2 FNYEAQ. CDR3 amino acids: CASSLEEWGTDTQYF. As DNA, the CDR3 is TGTGCCAGCAGCTTAGAGGAATGGGGCACAGATACGCAGTATTTT.

This chain joins TRBV20-1 and TRBJ2-7, with D hard to call. The CDR3 spans 13 residues. Trimming cost V 0 bases and J 0 bases, with 6 bases left between them. CDR1 and CDR2 (germline): DFQATT, SNEGSKA (reference sequence). The CDR3 reads CSARDKVSYEQYV. In nucleotides, the CDR3 is TGCAGTGCTAGAGATAAGGTCTCCTACGAGCAGTACGTC.

The rearrangement links TRBV24-1 to TRBJ2-1; D is possibly TRBD2 (7 bases). The ends were cut back, 5 bases at V and 8 bases at J, with 15 bases in the middle. The V gene's germline CDR1 is KGHDR and CDR2 SFDVKD. This CDR3 has 14 amino acids. The CDR3 protein is CATSAARGADEQFF. In DNA form, the CDR3 reads TGTGCCACCAGTGCCGCTCGGGGGGCTGATGAGCAGTTCTTC.

This clonotype was picked up a small number of times. The chain joins TRBV12-3 or TRBV12-4 to TRBJ1-4; perhaps TRBD1 as D (5 bases). Between the trimmed V and J ends, which lost 1 base and 6 bases, there was a span of 12 bases. The CDR3 is 15 residues long. The CDR3 spells CASSLVAGPDEKLFF. The CDR3 DNA sequence: TGTGCCAGCAGTTTAGTCGCAGGGCCGGATGAAAAACTGTTTTTT.

The chain employs TRBV12-3 or TRBV12-4 and TRBJ1-2; tentative D call: TRBD1 (6 bases). The CDR3 spans 13 residues. Trimming stripped 3 bases from V and 5 bases from J, with 10 bases between. In nucleotides, the CDR3 is TGTGCCAGCAGTTTTTTGCAGGGGTATGGCTACACCTTC. Amino acids: CASSFLQGYGYTF.

The table lists this clonotype with a few counts. The V gene is TRBV10-3, the J gene TRBJ2-5, with a tentative D call TRBD2 (5 bases). Trimming took 2 bases from V and 5 from J, leaving 18 bases between them. Germline V gene sequence: CDR1 ENHRY, CDR2 SYGVKD. The CDR3 runs to 16 residues. CDR3 region: CAISEQIFGRRETQYF. The DNA of the CDR3 is TGTGCCATCAGTGAGCAGATTTTTGGGCGGAGGGAGACCCAGTACTTC.

This clonotype was found many times. This sequence joins TRBV28 and TRBJ1-5; 7 bases line up with TRBD1. Unmatched junction bases numbered 2, after V lost 5 bases and J lost 1 base. The CDR3 totals 14 residues. CDR1 MDHEN and CDR2 SYDVKM come from the germline V gene. The CDR3 nucleotides read TGTGCCAGCAGTGGGACAGTAAGCAATCAGCCCCAGCATTTT. Its translation: CASSGTVSNQPQHF.

This clonotype came up many times. J is TRBJ2-7 and V is TRBV20-1, with 9 bases fitting TRBD1. Germline V gene sequence: CDR1 DFQATT, CDR2 SNEGSKA (reference sequence). The CDR3 length is 12 residues. V gave up 4 bases and J gave up 4 bases; unmatched junction bases: 2. CDR3 DNA: TGCAGTGCTAAGGACAGGGGTTACGAGCAGTACGTC. Translated: CSAKDRGYEQYV.

CDR3 amino acids: CASSQGLQGGTGELFF. The CDR3 DNA reads TGTGCCAGCAGCCAAGGATTGCAGGGGGGGACCGGGGAGCTGTTTTTT. V is TRBV3-1 and J is TRBJ2-2; D is perhaps TRBD1 or TRBD2 (7 bases each). CDR3 length equals 16 residues. CDR1 is LGHDT, CDR2 YNNKEL, per germline (reference sequence). V was trimmed by 1 base and J by 5 bases, leaving 14 bases between them.

The chain links TRBV6-5 to TRBJ2-3; the match to TRBD2 covers 13 bases. J gave up 4 bases and V 0 bases, and 1 base lay outside the gene matches. CDR1 MNHEY and CDR2 SVGAGI come from the germline V gene. The CDR3 consists of 16 residues. The CDR3 sequence is CASSYSGLAGADTQYF. The CDR3 nucleotides are TGTGCCAGCAGTTACTCCGGACTAGCGGGGGCAGATACGCAGTATTTT.

This rearrangement joins TRBV24-1 to TRBJ1-5, with a weak D call TRBD1 (5 bases). Germline V gene sequence: CDR1 KGHDR, CDR2 SFDVKD. Trimming pared 10 bases from V and 10 bases from J, leaving 16 bases between. The CDR3 sequence is 12 residues long. CDR3 protein: CATGEGHLPQHF. The CDR3 coding sequence is TGTGCCACAGGGGAGGGTCACCTTCCCCAGCATTTT.

V is TRBV11-2 and J is TRBJ2-7, with D perhaps matching TRBD1 (6 bases). This CDR3 has 14 residues. Germline CDR1 SGHAT, CDR2 FQNNGV. V shed 1 base and J shed 2 bases, with 9 bases lying between them. The CDR3 DNA reads as TGTGCCAGCAGCTTAGTTGGGGACACCTACGAGCAGTACGTC. Translating gives CASSLVGDTYEQYV.

This clonotype was picked up many times. The chain links TRBV7-2 to TRBJ2-4; the D is unclear. The germline V and J ends were trimmed by 4 bases and 0 bases, with 10 bases remaining between them. The CDR3 extends over 15 amino acids. Per germline, CDR1 SGHTA and CDR2 FQGNSA. This CDR3 is CASSSPGVAKNIQYF. The CDR3 DNA follows: TGTGCCAGCAGCTCCCCTGGGGTAGCCAAAAACATTCAGTACTTC.

This clonotype was found a few times. This chain links TRBV7-9 with TRBJ1-2; TRBD1 might be the D (6 bases). The germline gives CDR1 SEHNR, CDR2 FQNEAQ (reference sequence). V lost 1 base to trimming and J lost 4 bases, with 10 bases between them. This CDR3 comprises 14 residues. The CDR3 loop reads CASSLEVDSYGYTF. The CDR3 DNA reads as TGTGCCAGCAGCTTAGAGGTGGACAGCTATGGCTACACCTTC.